A selection of T cell receptor beta chains follows, all from one sample in a study of OX40 agonist ivuxolimab in advanced cancers. Measured with immunoSEQ multiplex PCR; TCRdb has only the in-frame clones, and not every one. The table records about 90,000 clones, about 89% of them present only once. This specimen consisted of CD4+ or CD8+ T cells sorted from blood, obtained in a trial of the OX40 agonist ivuxolimab. Receptor source: an adult with an advanced solid tumor such as melanoma, head and neck, liver or kidney cancer. Both conserved end residues are part of each CDR3. D genes are given only for firm matches. Size is stated for part of the rows, as once, few or many counts, or as a class when the clone is expanded.

length	D	size	V	J	CDR3	DNA
19	NA	once	TRBV5-1	TRBJ2-1	CASSLESSVTRVVINEQFF	TGCGCCAGCAGCTTGGAGTCTAGCGTAACGAGGGTAGTTATCAATGAGCAGTTCTTC
12	NA	NA	TRBV6-5	TRBJ1-4	CASKFPGEKLFF	TGTGCCAGCAAGTTCCCGGGGGAAAAACTGTTTTTT
13	NA	NA	TRBV28	TRBJ1-2	CASSLRVGSGYTF	TGTGCCAGCAGTCTGAGGGTCGGGAGTGGCTACACCTTC
14	NA	NA	TRBV12-2	TRBJ2-1	CASRKTGFVDEQFF	TGTGCAAGTCGCAAAACGGGCTTCGTCGATGAGCAGTTCTTC
17	NA	NA	TRBV21-1	TRBJ1-5	CASSTAGTEYSNQPQHF	TGTGCCAGCAGCACTGCCGGGACGGAATATAGCAATCAGCCCCAGCATTTT
14	NA	NA	TRBV6-9	TRBJ2-6	CASRRQSRANVLTF	TGTGCCAGCAGACGACAAAGTCGGGCCAACGTCCTGACTTTC
14	NA	NA	TRBV7-7	TRBJ2-3	CASSLEGFRSTQYF	TGTGCTAGCAGCCTAGAAGGGTTTCGGAGTACGCAGTATTTT
15	TRBD2	NA	TRBV29-1	TRBJ2-7	CSVEASSGNRYEQYF	TGCAGCGTTGAGGCCTCTAGCGGGAATAGGTACGAGCAGTACTTC
15	TRBD2	NA	TRBV9	TRBJ2-1	CASSVAGGLYNEQFF	TGTGCCAGCAGCGTAGCGGGGGGGCTCTACAATGAGCAGTTCTTC
15	NA	NA	TRBV19	TRBJ2-4	CASSMGGLAKNIQYF	TGTGCCAGTAGTATGGGGGGATTAGCCAAAAACATTCAGTACTTC
14	NA	once	TRBV28	TRBJ2-1	CASSRGIPDNEQFF	TGTGCCAGCAGTCGGGGGATCCCCGACAATGAGCAGTTCTTC
19	NA	NA	TRBV7-9	TRBJ2-1	CASSSPTLAGRSSYNEQFF	TGTGCCAGCAGCTCGCCCACCCTAGCTGGTCGGAGCTCCTACAATGAGCAGTTCTTC
13	TRBD1	few	TRBV10-3	TRBJ1-2	CATRRPGGHGYTF	TGTGCCACAAGGAGGCCAGGGGGCCATGGCTACACCTTC
13	NA	NA	TRBV6-5	TRBJ2-3	CASSYPPSDTQYF	TGTGCCAGCAGTTACCCTCCCAGCGATACGCAGTATTTT
15	NA	NA	TRBV7-8	TRBJ1-4	CASSLALWASEKLFF	TGTGCCAGCAGCTTAGCGCTTTGGGCGTCTGAAAAACTGTTTTTT
11	NA	NA	TRBV30	TRBJ2-1	CAWSVWDEQFF	TGTGCCTGGAGTGTATGGGATGAGCAGTTCTTC
13	NA	NA	TRBV10-3	TRBJ1-3	CAIATGFGNTIYF	TGTGCCATTGCTACAGGGTTTGGAAACACCATATATTTT
18	TRBD1	few	TRBV9	TRBJ2-7	CASSVGKTPGQGTYEQYF	TGTGCCAGCAGCGTAGGCAAGACCCCGGGACAGGGGACCTACGAGCAGTACTTC